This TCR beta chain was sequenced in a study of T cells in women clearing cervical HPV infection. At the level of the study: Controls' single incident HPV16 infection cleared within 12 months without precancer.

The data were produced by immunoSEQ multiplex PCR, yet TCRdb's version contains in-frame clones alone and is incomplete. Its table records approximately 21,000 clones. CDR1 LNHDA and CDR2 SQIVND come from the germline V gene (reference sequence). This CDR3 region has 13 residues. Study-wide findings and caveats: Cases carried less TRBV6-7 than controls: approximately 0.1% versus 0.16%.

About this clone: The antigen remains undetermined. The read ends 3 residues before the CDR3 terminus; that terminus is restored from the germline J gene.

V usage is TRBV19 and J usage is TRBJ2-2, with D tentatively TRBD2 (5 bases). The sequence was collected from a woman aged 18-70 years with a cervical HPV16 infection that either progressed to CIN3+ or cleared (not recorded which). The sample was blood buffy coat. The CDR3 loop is CASKRRTNEKLFF. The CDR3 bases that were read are TGTGCCAGTAAGCGGAGAACTAATGAAAAG.